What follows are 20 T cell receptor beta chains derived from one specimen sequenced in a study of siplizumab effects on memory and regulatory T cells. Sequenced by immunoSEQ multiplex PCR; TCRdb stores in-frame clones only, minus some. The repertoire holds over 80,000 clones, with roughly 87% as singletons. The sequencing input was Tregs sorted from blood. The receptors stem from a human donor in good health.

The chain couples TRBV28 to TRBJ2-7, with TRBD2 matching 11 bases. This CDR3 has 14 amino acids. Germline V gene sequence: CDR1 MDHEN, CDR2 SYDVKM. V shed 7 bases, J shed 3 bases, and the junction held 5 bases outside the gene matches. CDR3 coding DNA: TGTGCCAGCACCGTAGCGGGGGGGCACTACGAGCAGTACTTC. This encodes CASTVAGGHYEQYF.

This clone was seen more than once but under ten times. The CDR3 DNA follows: TGTGCCAGCGCCCTCGGAGGGGCTGAGGGGAATGAGCAGTTCTTC. Amino acids: CASALGGAEGNEQFF. The chain combines TRBV28 with TRBJ2-1; TRBD2 is a possible D gene (6 bases). The CDR3 spans 15 residues. Germline V CDR1 and CDR2: MDHEN, SYDVKM. V shed 8 bases and J shed 7 bases, with 21 bases lying between them.

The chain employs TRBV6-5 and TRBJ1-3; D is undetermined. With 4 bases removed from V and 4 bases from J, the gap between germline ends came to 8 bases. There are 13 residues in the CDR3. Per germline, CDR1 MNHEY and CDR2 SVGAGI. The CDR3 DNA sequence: TGTGCCAGCAGTTCGCTCTGGGGAAACACCATATATTTT. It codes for CASSSLWGNTIYF.

The CDR3 region is CASSGTLDYGYTF. The CDR3 DNA is TGTGCCAGCAGCGGGACTCTTGACTATGGCTACACCTTC. This sequence joins TRBV7-9 and TRBJ1-2, with a possible D match to TRBD1 (5 bases). Trimming stripped 5 bases from V and 3 bases from J, with 10 bases between. This CDR3 contains 13 residues. Germline assignment: CDR1 SEHNR and CDR2 FQNEAQ (reference sequence).

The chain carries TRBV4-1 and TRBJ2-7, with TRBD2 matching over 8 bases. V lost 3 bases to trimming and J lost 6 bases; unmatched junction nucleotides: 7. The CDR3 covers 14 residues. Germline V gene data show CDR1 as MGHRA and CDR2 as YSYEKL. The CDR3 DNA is TGCGCCAGCAGCCACAGGACTAGCTTCTTCGAGCAGTACTTC. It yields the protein CASSHRTSFFEQYF.

CDR3 loop: CASSNWTGSYGYTF. CDR3 coding DNA: TGTGCCAGCAGCAACTGGACAGGGTCCTATGGCTACACCTTC. V is TRBV11-2 and J is TRBJ1-2; TRBD1 aligns across 8 bases. The germline CDR1 and CDR2 sequences are SGHAT and FQNNGV. J was trimmed by 4 bases and V by 5 bases; bases with no gene match: 6. The CDR3 loop spans 14 amino acids.

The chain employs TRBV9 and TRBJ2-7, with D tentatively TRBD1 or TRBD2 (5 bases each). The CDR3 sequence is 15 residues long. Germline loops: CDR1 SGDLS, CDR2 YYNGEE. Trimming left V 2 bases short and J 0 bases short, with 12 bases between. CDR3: CASSVVGDLSYEQYF. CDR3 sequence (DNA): TGTGCCAGCAGCGTGGTCGGGGACCTCTCCTACGAGCAGTACTTC.

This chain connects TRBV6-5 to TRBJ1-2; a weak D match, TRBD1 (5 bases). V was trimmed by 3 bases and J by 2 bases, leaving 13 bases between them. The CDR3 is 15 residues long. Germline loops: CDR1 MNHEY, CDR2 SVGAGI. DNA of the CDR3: TGTGCCAGCAGTTATATCTCAGGGACCAACTATGGCTACACCTTC. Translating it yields CASSYISGTNYGYTF.

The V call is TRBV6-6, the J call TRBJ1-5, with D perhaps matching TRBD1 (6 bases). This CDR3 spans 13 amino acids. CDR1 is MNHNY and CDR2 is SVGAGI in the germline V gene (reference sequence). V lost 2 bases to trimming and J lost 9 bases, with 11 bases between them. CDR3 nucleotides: TGTGCCAGCAGTTACGACAGGTCGACGCCCCAGCATTTT. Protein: CASSYDRSTPQHF.

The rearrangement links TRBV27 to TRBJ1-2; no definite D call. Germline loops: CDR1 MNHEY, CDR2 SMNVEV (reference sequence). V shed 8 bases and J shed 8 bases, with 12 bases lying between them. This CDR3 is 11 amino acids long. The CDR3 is CASGRAGGYTF. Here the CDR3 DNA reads TGTGCCAGCGGAAGGGCCGGCGGCTACACCTTC.

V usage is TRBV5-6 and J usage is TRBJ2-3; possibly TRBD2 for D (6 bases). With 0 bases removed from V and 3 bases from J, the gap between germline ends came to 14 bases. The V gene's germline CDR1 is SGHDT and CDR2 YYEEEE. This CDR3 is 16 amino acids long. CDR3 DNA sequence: TGTGCCAGCAGCTTGGGAGGCGGGGTGAGGACAGATACGCAGTATTTT. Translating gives CASSLGGGVRTDTQYF.

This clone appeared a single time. This CDR3 is CASSPSTGTNEKLFF. CDR3 coding DNA: TGTGCCAGCTCACCCTCGACAGGAACTAATGAAAAACTGTTTTTT. The chain is built from TRBV18 and TRBJ1-4; TRBD1 is a possible D gene (6 bases). Germline-derived CDR1 and CDR2 are KGHSH and LQKENI. This CDR3 has 15 residues. V lost 3 bases and J 1 base, leaving 9 bases between the germline ends.

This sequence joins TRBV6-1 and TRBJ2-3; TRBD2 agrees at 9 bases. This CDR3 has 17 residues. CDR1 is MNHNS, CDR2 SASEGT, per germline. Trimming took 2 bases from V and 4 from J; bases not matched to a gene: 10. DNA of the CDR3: TGTGCCAGCAGTGAAAGGATATGGGGCGGGGGGGCAGATACGCAGTATTTT. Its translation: CASSERIWGGGADTQYF.

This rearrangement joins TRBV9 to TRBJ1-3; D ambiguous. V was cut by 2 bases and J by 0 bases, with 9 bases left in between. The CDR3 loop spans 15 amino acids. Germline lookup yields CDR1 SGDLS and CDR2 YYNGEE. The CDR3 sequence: CASSVLGSSGNTIYF. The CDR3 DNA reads TGTGCCAGCAGCGTTTTGGGCAGCTCTGGAAACACCATATATTTT.

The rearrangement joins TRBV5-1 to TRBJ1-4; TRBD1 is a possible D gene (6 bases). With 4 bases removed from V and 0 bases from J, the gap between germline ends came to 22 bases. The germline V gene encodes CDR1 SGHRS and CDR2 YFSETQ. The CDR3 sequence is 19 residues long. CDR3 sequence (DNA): TGCGCCAGCAGCCACACCCCTTGGACAGCAGGTGCAACTAATGAAAAACTGTTTTTT. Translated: CASSHTPWTAGATNEKLFF.

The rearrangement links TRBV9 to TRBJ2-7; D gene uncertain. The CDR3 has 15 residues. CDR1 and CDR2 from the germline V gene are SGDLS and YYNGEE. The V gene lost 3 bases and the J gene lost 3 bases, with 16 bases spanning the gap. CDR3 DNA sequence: TGTGCCAGCAGCGCCGCGCCTAATGTCGGCTACGAGCAGTACTTC. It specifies CASSAAPNVGYEQYF.

The CDR3 here is CASSLFPGETQYF. CDR3 sequence (DNA): TGTGCCAGCAGCTTGTTCCCCGGAGAGACCCAGTACTTC. The rearrangement joins TRBV7-2 to TRBJ2-5; no clear D gene. V was trimmed by 3 bases and J by 4 bases, leaving 9 bases between them. This CDR3 is 13 amino acids long. Germline values: CDR1 SGHTA, CDR2 FQGNSA.

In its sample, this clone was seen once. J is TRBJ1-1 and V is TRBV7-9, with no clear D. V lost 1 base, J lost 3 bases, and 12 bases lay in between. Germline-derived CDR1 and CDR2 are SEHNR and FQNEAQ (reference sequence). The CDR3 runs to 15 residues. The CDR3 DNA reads TGTGCCAGCAGCTTAGTTCCTTTCAAAGACACTGAAGCTTTCTTT. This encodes CASSLVPFKDTEAFF.

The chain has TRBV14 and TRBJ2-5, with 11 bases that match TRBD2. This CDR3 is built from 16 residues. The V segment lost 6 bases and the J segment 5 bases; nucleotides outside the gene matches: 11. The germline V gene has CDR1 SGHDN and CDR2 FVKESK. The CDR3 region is CASSDLAGGRGETQYF. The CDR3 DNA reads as TGTGCCAGCAGTGACCTAGCGGGGGGCCGCGGGGAGACCCAGTACTTC.

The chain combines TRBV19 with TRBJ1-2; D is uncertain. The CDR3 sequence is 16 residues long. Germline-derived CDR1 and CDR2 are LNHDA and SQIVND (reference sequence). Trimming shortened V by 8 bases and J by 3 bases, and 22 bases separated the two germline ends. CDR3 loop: CASQSRSEGVYYGYTF. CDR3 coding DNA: TGTGCCAGTCAGTCGAGATCCGAGGGAGTTTACTATGGCTACACCTTC.